These 5 T cell receptor beta chains share one sample of origin, sequenced in a study of cytomegalovirus exposure and HLA in healthy donors. In the PCR, 60 Vbeta and 13 Jbeta primers were used. Using immunoSEQ multiplex PCR, the repertoire was profiled, and TCRdb retains in-frame clones only, with some absent. The sample holds about 220,000 clones, approximately 68% seen once. Sequencing was performed on PBMCs. The receptors stem from a woman aged 30 to 39 in good health and CMV-seronegative.

The chain couples TRBV6-5 to TRBJ1-1; D call uncertain. This CDR3 is 13 amino acids long. Trimming removed 5 bases from V and 0 bases from J, with 7 bases in between. Germline V gene lookup returns CDR1 MNHEY and CDR2 SVGAGI. The CDR3 region has the DNA TGTGCCAGCAGTCTGGAGATGAACACTGAAGCTTTCTTT. Translating gives CASSLEMNTEAFF.

This chain's CDR3 is CASSQGTGTEAFF. The CDR3 nucleotides read TGTGCCAGCAGCCAAGGGACAGGGACTGAAGCTTTCTTT. This chain links TRBV5-5 with TRBJ1-1; 9 nucleotides match TRBD1. V gave up 4 bases and J gave up 5 bases; unmatched junction bases: 3. This CDR3 has 13 residues. CDR1 and CDR2 from the germline V gene are SGHKS and YYEKEE (reference sequence). The full variable domain, completed using reference TRBV5-5 and TRBJ1-1, is DAGVTQSPTHLIKTRGQQVTLRCSPISGHKSVSWYQQVLGQGPQFIFQYYEKEERGRGNFPDRFSARQFPNYSSELNVNALLLGDSALYLCASSQGTGTEAFFGQGTRLTVV.

The chain uses TRBV5-1 and TRBJ1-4; 8 bases line up with TRBD1. V shed 4 bases and J 2 bases; nucleotides not matched to a gene: 4. The germline V gene has CDR1 SGHRS and CDR2 YFSETQ. This CDR3 has 15 residues. This CDR3 reads CASSSNRGTNEKLFF. The CDR3 DNA is TGCGCCAGCAGCAGTAACAGGGGGACTAATGAAAAACTGTTTTTT.

This clone was counted at least ten times. The rearrangement uses TRBV7-9 and TRBJ2-5; TRBD2 matches 9 bases. Per germline, CDR1 SEHNR and CDR2 FQNEAQ (reference sequence). V lost 3 bases, J lost 4 bases, and 9 bases stayed unmatched. CDR3 length equals 16 residues. CDR3 sequence reads: CASSFAGGRGRETQYF. For the CDR3, the DNA is TGTGCCAGCAGCTTTGCGGGAGGGCGGGGGCGAGAGACCCAGTACTTC.

This sequence joins TRBV7-9 and TRBJ1-2, with 7 bases lining up with TRBD1. CDR3 length equals 13 residues. In germline, CDR1 is SEHNR, CDR2 FQNEAQ (reference sequence). J lost 1 base, V lost 5 bases, and 1 base had no gene match. CDR3 region: CASSRDSNYGYTF. The CDR3 region has the DNA TGTGCCAGCAGCCGGGACAGTAACTATGGCTACACCTTC. Using reference TRBV7-9 and TRBJ1-2 for the parts outside the CDR3, the full variable domain is DTGVSQNPRHKITKRGQNVTFRCDPISEHNRLYWYRQTLGQGPEFLTYFQNEAQLEKSRLLSDRFSAERPKGSFSTLEIQRTEQGDSAMYLCASSRDSNYGYTFGSGTRLTVV.